Listed below are T cell receptor beta chains from one sample, sequenced in a study of PD-L1 blockade in urothelial cancer. The protocol was immunoSEQ multiplex PCR, while the TCRdb copy is restricted to in-frame clones and leaves out a portion. The sample records about 63,000 clones, roughly 79% being singletons. This sample comprised PBMCs, obtained around atezolizumab (anti-PD-L1) treatment. These receptors were taken from a man in his 70s with urothelial cancer. The CDR3 runs from the conserved cysteine through the conserved F or W. Each record gives: J gene, V gene, clone size, D gene, CDR3 DNA, CDR3 protein. A D gene is named only where the DNA matches it firmly. The size field is filled for only some rows; it gives once, few, many or a size class.

J gene: TRBJ2-7
V gene: TRBV4-1
clone size: once
D gene: TRBD2
CDR3 DNA: TGCGCCAGCAGCCTCCCGGGACTAACGGGGGAGCAGTACTTC
CDR3 protein: CASSLPGLTGEQYF

J gene: TRBJ2-1
V gene: TRBV28
clone size: NA
D gene: TRBD2
CDR3 DNA: TGTGCCAGCAGTACCCGATCAGCGGGGGGGTACAATGAGCAGTTCTTC
CDR3 protein: CASSTRSAGGYNEQFF

J gene: TRBJ1-2
V gene: TRBV6-5
clone size: NA
D gene: NA
CDR3 DNA: TGTGCCAGCACTACTAGTTTGGGGAACTATGGCTACACCTTC
CDR3 protein: CASTTSLGNYGYTF

J gene: TRBJ2-3
V gene: TRBV28
clone size: NA
D gene: TRBD2
CDR3 DNA: TGTGCCAGCAGTTTGGTACTAGCGGGGACCACAGATACGCAGTATTTT
CDR3 protein: CASSLVLAGTTDTQYF

J gene: TRBJ2-1
V gene: TRBV7-2
clone size: few
D gene: TRBD2
CDR3 DNA: TGTGCCAGCAGCTTCACGTCTAGCGGGAGGGGCGGCGAGCAGTTCTTC
CDR3 protein: CASSFTSSGRGGEQFF

J gene: TRBJ2-5
V gene: TRBV11-3
clone size: few
D gene: TRBD2
CDR3 DNA: TGTGCCAGCAGCTCCGAAATGACTAGCGGGGGCCAAGAGACCCAGTACTTC
CDR3 protein: CASSSEMTSGGQETQYF

J gene: TRBJ2-5
V gene: TRBV4-2
clone size: NA
D gene: TRBD2
CDR3 DNA: TGTGCCAGCAGCTTTAGCGGGAGTCCTGGGGAGACCCAGTACTTC
CDR3 protein: CASSFSGSPGETQYF

J gene: TRBJ1-5
V gene: TRBV6-6
clone size: few
D gene: TRBD1
CDR3 DNA: TGTGCCAGCAGACGGGGACAGGGGGCGGGGACCCAGCATTTT
CDR3 protein: CASRRGQGAGTQHF

J gene: TRBJ2-7
V gene: TRBV5-1
clone size: NA
D gene: TRBD2
CDR3 DNA: TGCGCCAGCAGCTTGGCCAGCGGGATAGTCTCCTACGAGCAGTACTTC
CDR3 protein: CASSLASGIVSYEQYF

J gene: TRBJ2-1
V gene: TRBV15
clone size: NA
D gene: TRBD2
CDR3 DNA: TGTGCCACCAGCAGAGATTTACGGGGGGATCTTGAGCAGTTCTTC
CDR3 protein: CATSRDLRGDLEQFF

J gene: TRBJ1-1
V gene: TRBV4-3
clone size: NA
D gene: TRBD1
CDR3 DNA: TGCGCCAGCAGCCTCGGGGCTCCCGGGACAGTGAACACTGAAGCTTTCTTT
CDR3 protein: CASSLGAPGTVNTEAFF

J gene: TRBJ1-5
V gene: TRBV5-1
clone size: NA
D gene: TRBD1
CDR3 DNA: TGCGCCAGCAGCTTGGGCATAGGGGGCAGTCAGCCCCAGCATTTT
CDR3 protein: CASSLGIGGSQPQHF

J gene: TRBJ2-2
V gene: TRBV4-2
clone size: NA
D gene: TRBD2
CDR3 DNA: TGTGCCAGCAGCCAGAGGACTAGCGGGAGGGGTGGAACCGGGGAGCTGTTTTTT
CDR3 protein: CASSQRTSGRGGTGELFF

J gene: TRBJ2-1
V gene: TRBV5-1
clone size: NA
D gene: TRBD2
CDR3 DNA: TGCGCCAGCGGTAGCGGGGCCCTAACCTACAATGAGCAGTTCTTC
CDR3 protein: CASGSGALTYNEQFF

J gene: TRBJ2-4
V gene: TRBV14
clone size: NA
D gene: TRBD2
CDR3 DNA: TGTGCCAGCAGCCAAGAAGGGACTAGCGGACCACTAGCCAAAAACATTCAGTACTTC
CDR3 protein: CASSQEGTSGPLAKNIQYF

J gene: TRBJ2-7
V gene: TRBV6-6
clone size: NA
D gene: NA
CDR3 DNA: TGTGCCAGCAGTTACTCTGGGGGCGACTCCTACGAGCAGTACTTC
CDR3 protein: CASSYSGGDSYEQYF

J gene: TRBJ1-2
V gene: TRBV6-5
clone size: few
D gene: NA
CDR3 DNA: TGTGCCAGCAGTCGGGGGTGGGGTCATGGCTACACCTTC
CDR3 protein: CASSRGWGHGYTF

J gene: TRBJ2-1
V gene: TRBV5-8
clone size: NA
D gene: NA
CDR3 DNA: TGTGCCAGCAGCTCACGAGGTGGCGGCTACAATGAGCAGTTCTTC
CDR3 protein: CASSSRGGGYNEQFF

J gene: TRBJ2-7
V gene: TRBV15
clone size: NA
D gene: TRBD1
CDR3 DNA: TGTGCCACCACCTTGGACAGGGGCTACGAGCAGTACTTC
CDR3 protein: CATTLDRGYEQYF

J gene: TRBJ2-5
V gene: TRBV30
clone size: NA
D gene: TRBD2
CDR3 DNA: TGTGCCTGGGACCCCGGGACTAGCGGGTTAGGGGAGACCCAGTACTTC
CDR3 protein: CAWDPGTSGLGETQYF

J gene: TRBJ1-4
V gene: TRBV25-1
clone size: few
D gene: NA
CDR3 DNA: TGTGCCAGCAGTGAAGTTACAGACTATAATGAAAAACTGTTTTTT
CDR3 protein: CASSEVTDYNEKLFF

J gene: TRBJ1-2
V gene: TRBV6-1
clone size: NA
D gene: NA
CDR3 DNA: TGTGCCAGCAGTGGACGGCTAGACCACTATGGCTACACCTTC
CDR3 protein: CASSGRLDHYGYTF

J gene: TRBJ1-2
V gene: TRBV7-2
clone size: NA
D gene: NA
CDR3 DNA: TGTGCCAGCAGCTTAGGCGGGCGTTACTATGGCTACACCTTC
CDR3 protein: CASSLGGRYYGYTF

J gene: TRBJ2-3
V gene: TRBV4-1
clone size: NA
D gene: NA
CDR3 DNA: TGCGCCAGCAGCCAAGATGGGGGGAGCACAGATACGCAGTATTTT
CDR3 protein: CASSQDGGSTDTQYF

J gene: TRBJ1-6
V gene: TRBV9
clone size: NA
D gene: TRBD1
CDR3 DNA: TGTGCCAGCAGCGGACAGGGGGGTATTACGGATTCACCCCTCCACTTT
CDR3 protein: CASSGQGGITDSPLHF

J gene: TRBJ2-1
V gene: TRBV30
clone size: once
D gene: TRBD2
CDR3 DNA: TGTGCCTGCACGCCAGTAGCGGGAGGGCGGGGTGAGCAGTTCTTC
CDR3 protein: CACTPVAGGRGEQFF

J gene: TRBJ2-2
V gene: TRBV9
clone size: NA
D gene: NA
CDR3 DNA: TGTGCCAGCAGCGTAGAGGTGACTAAACCCCCCGGGGAGCTGTTTTTT
CDR3 protein: CASSVEVTKPPGELFF

J gene: TRBJ2-1
V gene: TRBV15
clone size: NA
D gene: NA
CDR3 DNA: TGTGCCACCAGCAGAGATAGCGGCACAGAGTACAATGAGCAGTTCTTC
CDR3 protein: CATSRDSGTEYNEQFF

J gene: TRBJ2-7
V gene: TRBV2
clone size: NA
D gene: NA
CDR3 DNA: TGTGCCAGCAGTAGACTAGTCCTTGGGGAGCAGTACTTC
CDR3 protein: CASSRLVLGEQYF

J gene: TRBJ2-7
V gene: TRBV6-5
clone size: many
D gene: TRBD1
CDR3 DNA: TGTGCCAGCAGTCCCGGACAGGGACGCTACGAGCAGTACTTC
CDR3 protein: CASSPGQGRYEQYF

J gene: TRBJ1-1
V gene: TRBV29-1
clone size: NA
D gene: TRBD1
CDR3 DNA: TGCAGCGTGGCAACAGGGGTCGCCACTGAAGCTTTCTTT
CDR3 protein: CSVATGVATEAFF